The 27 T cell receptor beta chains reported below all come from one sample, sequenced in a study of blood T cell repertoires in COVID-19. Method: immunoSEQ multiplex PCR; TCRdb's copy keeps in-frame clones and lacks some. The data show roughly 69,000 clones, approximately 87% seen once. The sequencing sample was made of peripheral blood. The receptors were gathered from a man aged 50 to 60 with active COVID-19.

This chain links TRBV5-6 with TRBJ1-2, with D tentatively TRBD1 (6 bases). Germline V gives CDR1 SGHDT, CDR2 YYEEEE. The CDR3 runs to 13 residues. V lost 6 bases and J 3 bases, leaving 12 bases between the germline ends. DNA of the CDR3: TGTGCCAGCAACAGGGACAATTACTATGGCTACACCTTC. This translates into CASNRDNYYGYTF.

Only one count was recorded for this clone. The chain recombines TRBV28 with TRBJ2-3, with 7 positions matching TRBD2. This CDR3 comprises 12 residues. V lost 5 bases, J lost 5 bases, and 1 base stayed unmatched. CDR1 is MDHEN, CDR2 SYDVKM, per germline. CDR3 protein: CASSGGGDTQYF. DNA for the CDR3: TGTGCCAGCAGTGGCGGGGGAGATACGCAGTATTTT.

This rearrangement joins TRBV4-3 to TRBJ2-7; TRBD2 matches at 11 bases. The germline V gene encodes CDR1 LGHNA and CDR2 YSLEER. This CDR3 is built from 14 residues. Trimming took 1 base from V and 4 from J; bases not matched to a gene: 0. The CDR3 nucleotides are TGCGCCAGCAGCCAAGGGACTAGCGGGTACGAGCAGTACTTC. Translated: CASSQGTSGYEQYF.

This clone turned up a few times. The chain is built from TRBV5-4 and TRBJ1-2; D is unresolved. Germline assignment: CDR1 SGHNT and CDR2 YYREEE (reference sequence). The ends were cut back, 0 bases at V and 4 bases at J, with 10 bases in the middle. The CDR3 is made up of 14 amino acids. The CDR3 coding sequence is TGTGCCAGCAGCTTGGCTTCACAGATCTATGGCTACACCTTC. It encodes CASSLASQIYGYTF.

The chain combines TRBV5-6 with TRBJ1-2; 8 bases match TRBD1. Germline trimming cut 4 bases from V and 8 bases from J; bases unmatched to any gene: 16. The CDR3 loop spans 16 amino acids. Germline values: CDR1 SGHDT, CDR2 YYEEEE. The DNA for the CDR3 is TGTGCCAGCAGCATTTGGACAGGGACGCTGGGTGGAGGCTACACCTTC. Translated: CASSIWTGTLGGGYTF.

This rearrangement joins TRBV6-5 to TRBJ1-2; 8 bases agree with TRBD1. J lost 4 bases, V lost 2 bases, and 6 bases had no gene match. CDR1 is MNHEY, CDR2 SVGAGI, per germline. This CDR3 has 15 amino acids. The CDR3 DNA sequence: TGTGCCAGCAGTTACCGTGGACAGGGCAGCTATGGCTACACCTTC. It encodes CASSYRGQGSYGYTF.

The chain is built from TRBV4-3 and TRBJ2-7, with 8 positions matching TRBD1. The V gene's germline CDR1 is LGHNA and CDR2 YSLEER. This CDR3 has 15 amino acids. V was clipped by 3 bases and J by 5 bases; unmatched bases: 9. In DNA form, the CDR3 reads TGCGCCAGCAGCCAGGGGGGCAGGGGGCTCGACGAGCAGTACTTC. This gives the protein CASSQGGRGLDEQYF.

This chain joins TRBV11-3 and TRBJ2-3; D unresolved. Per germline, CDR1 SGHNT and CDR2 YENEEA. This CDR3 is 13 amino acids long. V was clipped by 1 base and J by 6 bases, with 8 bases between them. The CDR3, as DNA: TGTGCCAGCAGCTTAGTTCGCGCGGATACGCAGTATTTT. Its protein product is CASSLVRADTQYF.

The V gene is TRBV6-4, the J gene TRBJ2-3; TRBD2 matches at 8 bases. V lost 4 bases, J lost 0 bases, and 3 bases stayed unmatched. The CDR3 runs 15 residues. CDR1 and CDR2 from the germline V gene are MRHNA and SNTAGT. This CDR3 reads CASSVVAGSTDTQYF. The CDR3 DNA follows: TGTGCCAGCAGTGTGGTAGCGGGGAGCACAGATACGCAGTATTTT.

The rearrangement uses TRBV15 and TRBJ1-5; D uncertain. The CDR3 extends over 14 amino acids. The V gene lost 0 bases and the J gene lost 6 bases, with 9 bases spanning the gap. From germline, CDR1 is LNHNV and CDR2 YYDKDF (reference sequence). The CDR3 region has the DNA TGTGCCACCAGCAGAGACCAGTATACTCAGCCCCAGCATTTT. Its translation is CATSRDQYTQPQHF.

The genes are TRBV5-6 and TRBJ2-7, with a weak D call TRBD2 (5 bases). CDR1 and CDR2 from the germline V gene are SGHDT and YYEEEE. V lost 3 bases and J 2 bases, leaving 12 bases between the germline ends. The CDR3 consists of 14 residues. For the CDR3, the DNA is TGTGCCAGCAGCTCGACGAGGGAGACCTACGAGCAGTACTTC. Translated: CASSSTRETYEQYF. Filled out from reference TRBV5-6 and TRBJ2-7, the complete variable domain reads DAGVTQSPTHLIKTRGQQVTLRCSPKSGHDTVSWYQQALGQGPQFIFQYYEEEERQRGNFPDRFSGHQFPNYSSELNVNALLLGDSALYLCASSSTRETYEQYFGPGTRLTVT.

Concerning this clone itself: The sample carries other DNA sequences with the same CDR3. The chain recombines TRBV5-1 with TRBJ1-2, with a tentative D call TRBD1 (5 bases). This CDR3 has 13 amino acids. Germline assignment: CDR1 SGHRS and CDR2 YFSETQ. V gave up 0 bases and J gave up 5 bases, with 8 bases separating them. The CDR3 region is CASSLDRSYGYTF. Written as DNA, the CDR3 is TGCGCCAGCAGCTTGGACAGGTCGTATGGCTACACCTTC.

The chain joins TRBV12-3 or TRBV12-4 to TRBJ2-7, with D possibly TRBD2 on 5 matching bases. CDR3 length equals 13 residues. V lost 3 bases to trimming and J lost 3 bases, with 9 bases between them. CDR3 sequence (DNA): TGTGCCAGCAGTTTGCGAGGGAACTACGAGCAGTACTTC. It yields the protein CASSLRGNYEQYF.

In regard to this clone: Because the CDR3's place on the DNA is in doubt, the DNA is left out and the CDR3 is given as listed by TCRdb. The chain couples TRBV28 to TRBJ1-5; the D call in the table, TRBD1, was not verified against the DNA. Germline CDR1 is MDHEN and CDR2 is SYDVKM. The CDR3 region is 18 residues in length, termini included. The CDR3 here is CASYTFGTGVYSNQPQHF.

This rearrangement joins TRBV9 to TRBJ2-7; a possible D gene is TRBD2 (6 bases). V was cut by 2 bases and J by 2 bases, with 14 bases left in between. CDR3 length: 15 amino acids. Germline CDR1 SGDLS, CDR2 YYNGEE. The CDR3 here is CASSVADGSTYEQYF. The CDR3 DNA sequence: TGTGCCAGCAGCGTCGCGGACGGGAGTACCTACGAGCAGTACTTC.

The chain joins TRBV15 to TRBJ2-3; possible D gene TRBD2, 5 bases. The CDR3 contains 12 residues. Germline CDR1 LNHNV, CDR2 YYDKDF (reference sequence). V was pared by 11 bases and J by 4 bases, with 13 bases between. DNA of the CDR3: TGTGCCGTGGGCGGGTTTTCAGATACGCAGTATTTT. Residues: CAVGGFSDTQYF.

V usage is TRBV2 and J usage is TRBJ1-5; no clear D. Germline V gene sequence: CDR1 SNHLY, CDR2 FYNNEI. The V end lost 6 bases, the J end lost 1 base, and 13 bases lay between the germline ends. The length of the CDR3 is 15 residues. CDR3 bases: TGTGCCAGCAGGGTGGGAACGGGAAGCAATCAGCCCCAGCATTTT. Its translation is CASRVGTGSNQPQHF.

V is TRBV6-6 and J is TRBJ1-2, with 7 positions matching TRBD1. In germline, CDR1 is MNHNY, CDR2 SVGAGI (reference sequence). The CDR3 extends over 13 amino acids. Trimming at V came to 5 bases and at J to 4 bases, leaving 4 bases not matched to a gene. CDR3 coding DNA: TGTGCCAGCAGTGGGGGACAGACCTATGGCTACACCTTC. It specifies CASSGGQTYGYTF.

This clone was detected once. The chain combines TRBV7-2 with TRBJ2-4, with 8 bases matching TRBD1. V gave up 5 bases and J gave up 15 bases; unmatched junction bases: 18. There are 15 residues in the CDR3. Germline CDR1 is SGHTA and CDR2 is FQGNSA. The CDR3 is CASSPITAGRGLVYF. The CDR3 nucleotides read TGTGCCAGCAGCCCGATTACCGCGGGCAGGGGGCTGGTGTACTTC. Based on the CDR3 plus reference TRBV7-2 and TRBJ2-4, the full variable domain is GAGVSQSPSNKVTEKGKDVELRCDPISGHTALYWYRQSLGQGLEFLIYFQGNSAPDKSGLPSDRFSAERTGGSVSTLTIQRTQQEDSAVYLCASSPITAGRGLVYFGAGTRLSVL.

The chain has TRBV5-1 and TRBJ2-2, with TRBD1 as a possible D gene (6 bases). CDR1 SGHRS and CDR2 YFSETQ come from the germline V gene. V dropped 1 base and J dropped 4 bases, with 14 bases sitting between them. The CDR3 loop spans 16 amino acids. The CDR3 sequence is CASSLPPGHSTGELFF. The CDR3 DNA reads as TGCGCCAGCAGCTTGCCCCCGGGACACAGCACCGGGGAGCTGTTTTTT.

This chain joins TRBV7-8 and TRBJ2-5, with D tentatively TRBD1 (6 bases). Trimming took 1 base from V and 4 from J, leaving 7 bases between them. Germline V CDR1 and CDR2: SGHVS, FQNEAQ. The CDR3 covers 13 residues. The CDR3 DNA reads TGTGCCAGCAGCTTAGAACAGGGAGAGACCCAGTACTTC. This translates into CASSLEQGETQYF.

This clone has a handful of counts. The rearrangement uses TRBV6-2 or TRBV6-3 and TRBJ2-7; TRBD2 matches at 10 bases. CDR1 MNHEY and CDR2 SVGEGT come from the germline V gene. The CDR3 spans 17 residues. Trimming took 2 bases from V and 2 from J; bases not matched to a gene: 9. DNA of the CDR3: TGTGCCAGCAGTTACCGGGCTAGCGGGAGACACACCTACGAGCAGTACTTC. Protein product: CASSYRASGRHTYEQYF.

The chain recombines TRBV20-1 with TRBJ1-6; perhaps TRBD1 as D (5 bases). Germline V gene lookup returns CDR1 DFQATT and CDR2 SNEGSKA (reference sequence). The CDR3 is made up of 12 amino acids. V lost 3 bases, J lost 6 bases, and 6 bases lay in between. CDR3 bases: TGCAGTGCTAGTGACAGTAATTCACCCCTCCACTTT. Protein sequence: CSASDSNSPLHF.

CDR3 residues: CASSIDRGGYTF. The CDR3 nucleotides are TGTGCCAGTAGTATTGACAGAGGTGGCTACACCTTC. The chain is built from TRBV19 and TRBJ1-2; perhaps TRBD1 as D (5 bases). Germline V gene sequence: CDR1 LNHDA, CDR2 SQIVND (reference sequence). Trimming cost V 3 bases and J 7 bases, with 9 bases left between them. CDR3 length: 12 amino acids. The whole variable domain, filled in from reference TRBV19 and TRBJ1-2, reads DGGITQSPKYLFRKEGQNVTLSCEQNLNHDAMYWYRQDPGQGLRLIYYSQIVNDFQKGDIAEGYSVSREKKESFPLTVTSAQKNPTAFYLCASSIDRGGYTFGSGTRLTVV.

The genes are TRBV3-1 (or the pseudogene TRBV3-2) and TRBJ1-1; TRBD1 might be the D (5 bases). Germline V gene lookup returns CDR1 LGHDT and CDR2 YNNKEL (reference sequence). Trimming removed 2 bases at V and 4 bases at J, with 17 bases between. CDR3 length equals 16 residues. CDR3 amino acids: CASSQTRVHESTEAFF. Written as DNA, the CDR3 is TGTGCCAGCAGCCAAACCAGGGTTCACGAGAGCACTGAAGCTTTCTTT.

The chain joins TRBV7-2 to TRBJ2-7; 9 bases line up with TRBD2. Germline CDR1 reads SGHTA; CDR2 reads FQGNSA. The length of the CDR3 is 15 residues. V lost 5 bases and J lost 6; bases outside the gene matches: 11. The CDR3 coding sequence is TGTGCCAGCAGCGGCGGTGCGGGGGGGCTTTCCGAGCAGTACTTC. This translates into CASSGGAGGLSEQYF.

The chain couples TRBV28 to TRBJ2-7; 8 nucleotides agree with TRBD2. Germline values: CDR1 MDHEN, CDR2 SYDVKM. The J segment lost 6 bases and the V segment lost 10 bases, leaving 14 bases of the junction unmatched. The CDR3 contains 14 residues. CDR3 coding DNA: TGTGCCACCAATACTCAGCGGGAGTCGATCGAGCAGTACTTC. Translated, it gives CATNTQRESIEQYF.